This T cell receptor (beta chain) emerged from a study of blood T cell repertoires in COVID-19 (dated by TCRdb to about 2020). General notes on the study: Collaborator samples came from the United States, Italy and Spain and covered acute and convalescent phases of COVID-19. The prospective study material was composed of cDNA or gDNA derived from T cells, B-cell-depleted T cells, or PBMCs. Deeply sampled blood TCRbeta repertoires from subjects exposed to, actively infected with, or recovered from COVID-19 were included in the dataset. A freely available public database, intended as a resource for researchers studying the immune response to SARS-CoV-2, is where the repertoires were released. The samples were drawn from the first 160 participants of the ongoing ImmuneRACE study and from 1,200 or so subjects provided by 6 global collaborators. Nearly every sample came with metadata listing a de-identified subject ID, COVID-19 status, age in years and sex. Where HLA class I and class II types were available, the types were taken from metadata supplied by the sample provider, not from assay-based typing. Broad study findings and their caveats: Clinical and demographic metadata were provided uncurated, with the amount varying by source and participant.

TCRbeta CDR3 regions were amplified from genomic DNA using the immunoSEQ Assay, a bias-controlled multiplex PCR. The paper's data handling went like this. Within the assay, amplification of reference gene primers was used to estimate how many nucleated cells each sample contained. Sequence reads were collapsed and filtered to measure the absolute abundance of every unique TCRbeta CDR3 rearrangement. Productive Simpson clonality was computed per sample as the square root of Simpson's diversity index over productive rearrangements. TCRdb mirrors the immuneACCESS table, restricted to in-frame sequences. Some clones are absent from its copies; in checked studies, under half trace to an unresolved V gene, and the reason for the others is unknown. The V and J calls and clone size are taken from that table; D and trimming were inferred from the DNA. Present in this sample are some 250,000 clones, around 81% of which were seen just once. The ten largest make up around 2.9% of the sample.

Including cysteine and phenylalanine, the CDR3 has 21 amino acids. Only CDR3 DNA is held: 63 bases, read in frame from base 1. V trim: 4 bases; J trim: 3 bases; unmatched bases: 26. CDR1 and CDR2 are drawn from the germline V gene: SGHRS, YFSETQ. Each collaborating institution followed its own protocols to collect whole blood in K2EDTA tubes. For TCRbeta analysis, collaborator samples were shipped as frozen whole blood, as isolated PBMCs, or as DNA extracted from either sample type. About this clone itself: Which antigen it targets is not known. Base-call qualities are not available, and no considerably larger clone is one nucleotide away.

Recombination connected TRBV5-1 to TRBJ1-1; TRBD1 lines up with 8 middle nucleotides. This receptor was obtained from a woman aged 55-70 years with active or convalescent COVID-19. The specimen was peripheral blood. The nucleotide sequence reads TGCGCCAGCAGCCGTCAGGGGGCCCGGGGCCACCAGTCACCGTCCTACACTGAAGCTTTCTTT. Its coded protein is CASSRQGARGHQSPSYTEAFF.